This entry is about one T cell receptor beta chain. The antigen remains unidentified. Sequencing used immunoSEQ multiplex PCR; TCRdb keeps in-frame clones, though not all of them. The sample lists about 2.2 million clones, just over 90% occurring once. The data were obtained in a study of shared clonotypes between healthy human individuals. Study outcomes and limitations: Specimens sampled were limited to blood, with tissue repertoires likely differing.

CD45RO-negative, CCR7-positively selected cells formed the naive CD8 fraction, excluding terminally differentiated effector memory CD45RA+ cells. Donors, without exception, were Caucasian adults residing in Nashville, Tennessee. This CDR3 has 15 residues. Trimming removed 2 bases from V and 4 bases from J; junction bases left unmatched: 3. Germline-derived CDR1 and CDR2 are MDHEN and SYDVKM. Sequenced: naive CD8+ T cells from PBMCs. This rearrangement joins TRBV28 to TRBJ2-2; 8 bases map to TRBD1. The source of this sequence is a man aged 18 to 30 in good health. Some clones in this sample may be carry-over from other donors' samples. This chain's CDR3 is CASSLPGTGTGELFF. CDR3 bases: TGTGCCAGCAGTTTACCCGGGACAGGCACCGGGGAGCTGTTTTTT.